A single sample gave rise to the 23 T cell receptor beta chains below, sequenced in a study of CD8+CD57+ T cells in acquired aplastic anemia. The authors sequenced patients whose flow cytometry had shown CD8+CD57+ cell expansion. Researchers used genomic DNA as the template to profile TCR beta VDJ and CDR3. Via MiXCR, TCRdb re-called the reads, giving one row per CDR3 protein. This repertoire shows approximately 260,000 distinct CDR3 sequences, approximately 79% found once; its top ten account for approximately 40%. Sequencing was carried out using sorted CD4+, CD8+, or CD8+CD57+ T cells (not recorded which) from PBMCs. The receptors were sampled from a human donor with aplastic anemia.

The J gene is TRBJ1-1, the V gene TRBV14, with D unresolved. The CDR3 runs 15 residues. Trimming removed 5 bases from V and 11 bases from J, with 24 bases in between. Germline CDR1 SGHDN, CDR2 FVKESK. The CDR3 DNA reads as TGTGCCAGCAGCTTAGATGCGGCTTGGAACAACACCGCTTTCTTT. This gives the protein CASSLDAAWNNTAFF.

In its sample, this clonotype was seen a few times. This chain links TRBV2 with TRBJ2-7; D is possibly TRBD1 (5 bases). V lost 8 bases, J lost 2 bases, and 16 bases lay in between. CDR3 length: 14 amino acids. The germline V gene encodes CDR1 SNHLY and CDR2 FYNNEI. CDR3 in DNA: TGTGCCAGCCGCATCAGGGTTTTCACCTACGAGCAGTACTTC. It is translated as CASRIRVFTYEQYF. The full variable domain, in which reference TRBV2 and TRBJ2-7 provide the parts outside the CDR3, is EPEVTQTPSHQVTQMGQEVILRCVPISNHLYFYWYRQILGQKVEFLVSFYNNEISEKSEIFDDQFSVERPDGSNFTLKIRSTKLEDSAMYFCASRIRVFTYEQYFGPGTRLTVT.

This clonotype occurred once. The conserved final phenylalanine or tryptophan is absent from the CDR3, which likely points to a read error. The DNA is left out, because the CDR3 cannot be placed on it with certainty; the CDR3 is given as TCRdb lists it. The chain joins TRBV10-3 to TRBJ1-4. CDR1 and CDR2 (germline): ENHRY, SYGVKD. A total of 17 residues make up the CDR3, ends included. The CDR3 loop reads CAISESELDKHPQHLGY.

V and J are TRBV2 and TRBJ2-7, with a possible D match to TRBD1 (5 bases). Trimming shortened V by 8 bases and J by 3 bases, and 8 bases separated the two germline ends. Germline V gives CDR1 SNHLY, CDR2 FYNNEI. The CDR3 length is 11 residues. The CDR3 protein is CASQGNYEQYF. The DNA of the CDR3 is TGTGCCAGCCAGGGTAACTACGAGCAGTACTTC. Based on the CDR3 plus reference TRBV2 and TRBJ2-7, the full variable domain is EPEVTQTPSHQVTQMGQEVILRCVPISNHLYFYWYRQILGQKVEFLVSFYNNEISEKSEIFDDQFSVERPDGSNFTLKIRSTKLEDSAMYFCASQGNYEQYFGPGTRLTVT.

In the case of this clonotype: At one boundary the junction diverges from the germline segment, which might be a read error. This chain links TRBV5-1 with TRBJ2-3; no reliable D call. Germline lookup yields CDR1 SGHRS and CDR2 YFSETQ. The CDR3 length is 13 residues. The CDR3 here is CASSQGLADRQYF. The CDR3 DNA is TGCGCCAGCAGCCAAGGCCTTGCAGATAGGCAGTATTTT.

The chain joins TRBV7-9 to TRBJ2-5; D gene unclear. The CDR3 is 15 residues long. V gave up 0 bases and J gave up 14 bases, with 22 bases separating them. Looked up from germline, CDR1 is SEHNR and CDR2 is FQNEAQ (reference sequence). The CDR3 reads CASSLAPTDSQNFYF. CDR3 bases: TGTGCCAGCAGCTTAGCCCCCACAGATTCGCAGAATTTTTACTTC. The full variable domain, completed using reference TRBV7-9 and TRBJ2-5, is DTGVSQNPRHKITKRGQNVTFRCDPISEHNRLYWYRQTLGQGPEFLTYFQNEAQLEKSRLLSDRFSAERPKGSFSTLEIQRTEQGDSAMYLCASSLAPTDSQNFYFGPGTRLLVL.

About this clonotype: The DNA is left out, because the CDR3 cannot be placed on it with certainty; the CDR3 is given as TCRdb lists it. The genes are TRBV7-8 and TRBJ1-1; the D segment call TRBD1 is taken from the table without a DNA check. The CDR3 region is 15 residues in length, termini included. The germline gives CDR1 SGHVS, CDR2 FQNEAQ. CDR3 protein: CASSVAGGANTESFF.

Notes on this clonotype: A junction boundary mismatches the germline segment, possibly from a read error. The J gene is TRBJ1-1, the V gene TRBV7-3, with no clear D. CDR1 is SGHTA, CDR2 FQGTGA, per germline. This CDR3 has 13 amino acids. CDR3 DNA sequence: TGTGCCAGCAGCTTAGCGGGAGGTCCCGAAGCGCAGTTT. Translated: CASSLAGGPEAQF.

At least ten counts were recorded for this clonotype. Since a much larger clone is just one base distant, this may be a read error. This rearrangement joins TRBV11-3 to TRBJ1-2; possible D gene TRBD1, 6 bases. The CDR3 runs to 15 residues. Germline V gene data show CDR1 as SGHNT and CDR2 as YENEEA. The V and J ends lost 0 bases and 3 bases respectively, with 11 bases between them. CDR3 coding DNA: TGTGCCAGCAGCTTAGATCGGACAGCCGACTATGGCTACACCTTC. Its protein product is CASSLDRTADYGYTF.

Worth noting for this clonotype: Because the CDR3 is missing its conserved closing phenylalanine or tryptophan, this is likely a read error. Because the CDR3's place on the DNA is in doubt, the DNA is left out and the CDR3 is given as listed by TCRdb. V and J are TRBV7-8 and TRBJ2-3. Germline V gene sequence: CDR1 SGHVS, CDR2 FQNEAQ. The length of the CDR3 is 13 amino acids, counting both ends. This CDR3 reads CASSLAGTANPQY.

With respect to this clonotype: The missing conserved phenylalanine or tryptophan at the end of this CDR3 makes a read error likely. The limits of the CDR3 on the DNA are not certain, so only TCRdb's listed CDR3 is given. This sequence joins TRBV9 and TRBJ2-3; TRBD1 is the table's D call, not checked against the DNA. The CDR3 has 13 residues if both end residues are counted. Germline V gene sequence: CDR1 SGDLS, CDR2 YYNGEE. This CDR3 is CASSDGGTSTDTL.

Regarding this clonotype: The conserved phenylalanine or tryptophan normally closing the CDR3 is absent here, so this likely arose from a read error. The gene calls are TRBV2 and TRBJ2-1; D perhaps matches TRBD1 (7 bases). The CDR3 contains 16 residues. Trimming shortened V by 6 bases and J by 8 bases, and 23 bases separated the two germline ends. CDR1 and CDR2 from the germline V gene are SNHLY and FYNNEI. CDR3 sequence: CASSQGGGNAQDEQFC. The CDR3 DNA sequence: TGTGCCAGCAGCCAGGGGGGCGGAAACGCGCAGGATGAGCAGTTCTGC.

The chain couples TRBV7-9 to TRBJ2-7; 7 bases are shared with TRBD1. The CDR3 totals 15 residues. Germline assignment: CDR1 SEHNR and CDR2 FQNEAQ (reference sequence). V shed 1 base, J shed 4 bases, and the junction held 7 bases outside the gene matches. CDR3 residues: CASSLGGRGLYEQYF. The CDR3 region has the DNA TGTGCCAGCAGCTTAGGAGGCAGGGGGTTGTACGAGCAGTACTTC.

Worth noting for this clonotype: A junction end diverges from the germline sequence, so it may reflect a read error. J is TRBJ2-7 and V is TRBV7-9; no firm D call. Germline CDR1 and CDR2: SEHNR and FQNEAQ (reference sequence). The CDR3 has 12 residues. The CDR3 DNA reads as TGTGCCAGCAGCGTAGCTGGGAACATCGAGTCCTTC. Protein sequence: CASSVAGNIESF.

The genes are TRBV5-1 and TRBJ1-1, with TRBD1 matching 7 bases. The CDR3 is 13 residues long. The germline V gene has CDR1 SGHRS and CDR2 YFSETQ. The V segment lost 8 bases and the J segment 1 base; nucleotides outside the gene matches: 5. This CDR3 is CASRTGSNTEAFF. The CDR3 nucleotides read TGCGCCAGTCGGACAGGCTCGAACACTGAAGCTTTCTTT.

The V and J genes are TRBV11-3 and TRBJ2-1, with D possibly being TRBD1 (5 bases). V lost 0 bases and J 9 bases, leaving 9 bases between the germline ends. CDR1 is SGHNT, CDR2 YENEEA, per germline. This CDR3 region has 13 residues. For the CDR3, the DNA is TGTGCCAGCAGCTTAGATGTAACAGGTGAGCAGTTCTTC. It codes for CASSLDVTGEQFF.

The J gene is TRBJ1-6, the V gene TRBV4-1, with D uncertain. The V and J ends lost 4 bases and 5 bases respectively, with 12 bases between them. The V gene's germline CDR1 is MGHRA and CDR2 YSYEKL. This CDR3 contains 15 residues. The CDR3 spells CASSPFSGDNSPLHF. The CDR3 DNA reads as TGCGCCAGCAGCCCCTTTAGCGGGGATAATTCACCCCTCCACTTT.

This clonotype was found once. This sequence joins TRBV10-2 and TRBJ2-2; D is undetermined. This CDR3 contains 14 residues. The germline CDR1 and CDR2 sequences are WSHSY and SAAADI. V was clipped by 6 bases and J by 7 bases, with 15 bases between them. For the CDR3, the DNA is TGCGCCAGCAGGGCCCTAATAGGGATCGGGGAGCTGTTTTTT. This encodes CASRALIGIGELFF.

The gene calls are TRBV6-1 and TRBJ2-1, with TRBD1 identical over 8 bases. The V gene's germline CDR1 is MNHNS and CDR2 SASEGT. This CDR3 has 16 amino acids. Trimming removed 5 bases from V and 9 bases from J; junction bases left unmatched: 15. The CDR3 bases are TGTGCCAGCAGTTACGGCCCGGGACAGGTGGGTAGTGAGCAGTTCTTC. It encodes CASSYGPGQVGSEQFF.

This clonotype was recorded only once. The CDR3 end shows no conserved phenylalanine or tryptophan, and so a read error is likely. The limits of the CDR3 on the DNA are not certain, so only TCRdb's listed CDR3 is given. The CDR3 spells CASSLAHPSYN. This chain connects TRBV7-2 to TRBJ2-1; TRBD2 reflects the table's D call only, with no check against the DNA. The CDR3 region is 11 residues in length, termini included. The germline V gene encodes CDR1 SGHTA and CDR2 FQGNSA.

J is TRBJ1-1 and V is TRBV7-3, with D tentatively TRBD1 (5 bases). Germline CDR1 reads SGHTA; CDR2 reads FQGTGA. The length of the CDR3 is 16 residues. V shed 5 bases and J shed 8 bases, with 24 bases lying between them. The DNA for the CDR3 is TGTGCCAGCAGCCAAGATACAGGTCCGGACAACCAGGAAGCTTTCTTT. Translation: CASSQDTGPDNQEAFF.

Concerning this clonotype itself: It is likely a read error, because the conserved phenylalanine at the end of the CDR3 is missing. No DNA is shown, since the ends of the CDR3 on it are uncertain; the CDR3 is the one TCRdb lists. The V call is TRBV15, the J call TRBJ2-6; the table gives TRBD2 as D, unverified against the DNA. The germline gives CDR1 LNHNV, CDR2 YYDKDF (reference sequence). The CDR3 sequence runs 16 residues, both termini included. This CDR3 reads CASSLAGSYGANVLTL.

The chain couples TRBV11-3 to TRBJ2-7, with D possibly matching TRBD1 (5 bases). Germline CDR1 SGHNT, CDR2 YENEEA. The CDR3 is made up of 15 amino acids. V shed 0 bases and J shed 2 bases, with 11 bases lying between them. CDR3 in DNA: TGTGCCAGCAGCTTAGATCTGACAGCGACCTACGAGCAGTACGTC. Translation: CASSLDLTATYEQYV.